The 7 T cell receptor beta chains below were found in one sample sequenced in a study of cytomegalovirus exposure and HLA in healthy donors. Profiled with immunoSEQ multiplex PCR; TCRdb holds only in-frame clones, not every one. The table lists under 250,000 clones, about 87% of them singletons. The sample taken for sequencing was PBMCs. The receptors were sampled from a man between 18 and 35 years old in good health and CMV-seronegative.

The CDR3 region has the DNA TGTGCCAGCAGCTTAGGGCCGGCCAGGGAGCAGTACTTC. It codes for CASSLGPAREQYF. The chain joins TRBV7-2 to TRBJ2-7; no definite D call. The CDR3 has 13 residues. Looked up from germline, CDR1 is SGHTA and CDR2 is FQGNSA. Trimming took off 1 base at V and 7 bases at J, with 11 bases between the two ends.

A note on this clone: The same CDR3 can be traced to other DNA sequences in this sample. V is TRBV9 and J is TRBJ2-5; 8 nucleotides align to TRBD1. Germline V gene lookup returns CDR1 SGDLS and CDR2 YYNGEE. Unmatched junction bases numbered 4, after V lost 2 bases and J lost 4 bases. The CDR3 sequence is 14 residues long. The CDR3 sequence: CASSVDRGGETQYF. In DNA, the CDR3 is TGTGCCAGCAGCGTCGACAGGGGAGGAGAGACCCAGTACTTC.

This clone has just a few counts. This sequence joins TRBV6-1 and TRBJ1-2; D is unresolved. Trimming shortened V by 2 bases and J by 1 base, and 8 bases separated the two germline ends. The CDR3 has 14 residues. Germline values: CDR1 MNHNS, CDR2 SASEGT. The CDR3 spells CASSERQDNYGYTF. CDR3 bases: TGTGCCAGCAGTGAACGTCAGGATAACTATGGCTACACCTTC.

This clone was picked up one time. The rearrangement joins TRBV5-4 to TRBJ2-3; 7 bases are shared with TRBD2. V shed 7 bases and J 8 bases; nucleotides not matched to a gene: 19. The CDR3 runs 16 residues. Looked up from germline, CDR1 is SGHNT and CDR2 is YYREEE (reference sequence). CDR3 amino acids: CASATLGTNGAGTQYF. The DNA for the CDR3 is TGTGCCAGCGCGACTCTAGGGACTAACGGAGCCGGTACGCAGTATTTT.

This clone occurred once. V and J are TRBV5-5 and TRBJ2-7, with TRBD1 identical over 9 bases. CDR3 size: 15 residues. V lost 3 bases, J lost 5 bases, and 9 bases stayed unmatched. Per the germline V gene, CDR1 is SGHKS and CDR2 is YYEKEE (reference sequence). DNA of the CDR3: TGTGCCAGCAGCTCGGGTCCGGGACAGGGCCACGAGCAGTACTTC. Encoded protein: CASSSGPGQGHEQYF.

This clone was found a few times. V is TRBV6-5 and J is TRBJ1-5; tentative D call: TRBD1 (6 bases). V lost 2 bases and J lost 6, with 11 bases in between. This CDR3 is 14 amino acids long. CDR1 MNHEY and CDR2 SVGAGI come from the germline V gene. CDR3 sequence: CASSYKQGSQPQHF. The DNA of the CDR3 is TGTGCCAGCAGTTACAAACAGGGCAGTCAGCCCCAGCATTTT.

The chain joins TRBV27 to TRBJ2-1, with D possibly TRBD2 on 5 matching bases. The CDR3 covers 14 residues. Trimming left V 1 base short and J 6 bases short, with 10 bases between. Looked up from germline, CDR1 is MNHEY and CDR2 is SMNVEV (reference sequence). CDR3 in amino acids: CASSLLRSGNEQFF. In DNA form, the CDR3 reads TGTGCCAGCAGTTTATTAAGGAGCGGCAATGAGCAGTTCTTC.